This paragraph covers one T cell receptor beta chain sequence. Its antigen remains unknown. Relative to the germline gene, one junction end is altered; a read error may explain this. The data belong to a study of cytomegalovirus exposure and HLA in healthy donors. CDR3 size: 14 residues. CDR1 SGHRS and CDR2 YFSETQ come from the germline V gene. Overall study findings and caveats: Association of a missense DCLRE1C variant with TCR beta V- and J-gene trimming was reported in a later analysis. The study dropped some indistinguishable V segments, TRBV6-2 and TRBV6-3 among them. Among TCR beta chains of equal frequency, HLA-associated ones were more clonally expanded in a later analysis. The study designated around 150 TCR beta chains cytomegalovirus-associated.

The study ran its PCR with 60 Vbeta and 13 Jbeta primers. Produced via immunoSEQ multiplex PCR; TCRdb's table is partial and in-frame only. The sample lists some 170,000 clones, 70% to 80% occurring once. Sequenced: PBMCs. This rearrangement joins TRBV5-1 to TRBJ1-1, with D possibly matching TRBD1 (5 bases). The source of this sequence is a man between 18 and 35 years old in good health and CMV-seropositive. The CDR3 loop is CASSLNNRNTEALF. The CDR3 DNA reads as TGCGCCAGCAGCTTAAATAACAGGAACACTGAAGCTCTCTTT.